A few counts support the clone carrying this T cell receptor (beta chain). Germline CDR1 is SGHRS and CDR2 is YFSETQ. Trimming removed 4 bases from V and 8 bases from J; junction bases left unmatched: 5. CDR3 length: 15 amino acids. This record comes from a study of T-cell reconstitution after alpha-beta-depleted transplantation in children. Unique molecular identifiers were used to barcode this TCRbeta library. Using its own MiXCR run on the PCR reads, TCRdb lists one record per CDR3 protein. This sample has 500,000 to 650,000 distinct CDR3 sequences, with about an eighth found just once. This material consisted of PBMCs, mostly from graft donor cells, taken 180 days after TCRalphabeta/CD19-depleted stem cell transplant. The chain has TRBV5-1 and TRBJ2-1, with 14 bases lining up with TRBD2. The receptor's source is a female patient aged 2-9 years who had a stem cell transplant for aplastic anemia, so the T cells may come from the graft donor. This chain's CDR3 is CASSTGLAGVYEQFF. The DNA for the CDR3 is TGCGCCAGCAGCACGGGACTAGCGGGAGTGTATGAGCAGTTCTTC.